The present T cell receptor beta chain was sequenced within a study of shared clonotypes between healthy human individuals (dated by TCRdb to about 2020). Context from the whole study: A few men and a couple of women, aged 18 to 49 years, made up the cohort. Per donor, three plates each were used for CD4 naive and CD4 memory, two for CD8 naive, and one for CD8 memory. To estimate repertoire size and how much clonotypes are shared between individuals, the study performed deep sequencing of blood TCR repertoires from five healthy adults. Different laboratories and diverse techniques were used to prepare libraries and sequence TCR repertoires, to increase sequencing depth and limit assay-specific biases. Per donor, leukapheresis produced somewhere between about 0.94 and 9.5 billion PBMCs. Broad study findings and their caveats: Compared with non-shared clonotypes, the clonotypes found in all four sorted-subset donors had higher generation probabilities. Naive subsets generally had larger estimated clonotype richness than memory subsets. Sampling was limited to blood, and TCR repertoires in tissue likely differ from TCR repertoires in blood. When a few donors were compared, the shared fraction of clonotypes was 5% to 6.5% for naive CD4, around 4% for naive CD8, 2% to 2.5% for memory CD4, and approximately 0.4% for memory CD8. Pairwise subsampling indicated that sequencing depth was expected to affect the degree of clonotype sharing among donors. Rarefaction of sorted-subset datasets indicated incomplete sequencing despite the large sequencing depth. Because the study included a small number of donors, the genetic and exposure-history diversity represented was limited.

This clone turned up a few times. Its antigen is not yet known. Base qualities are missing; no much larger clone stands one base away. The identical CDR3 is also encoded by other nucleotide sequences in the sample. From V the trimming removes 5 bases and from J it removes 6 bases, while the gene matches leave 3 bases of the junction unaccounted for. Reading from cysteine to phenylalanine, the CDR3 counts 13 amino acids. Kept here is only the CDR3 DNA, which spans 39 bases and is read in frame from base 1. Via the germline V gene, CDR1 is MDHEN and CDR2 SYDVKM. Using the deep immunoSEQ assay, multiplex PCR amplified TCR CDR3 regions from genomic DNA. Extracted genomic DNA from each cell subset was spread evenly across all wells of several immunoSEQ 96-well plates, with each plate serving as a replicate. Each replicate PCR for sorted subsets received 150 to 250 ng genomic DNA, equal to tens of thousands of T cell genomes. Purified libraries were measured with a Qubit 3.0 fluorometer, size-checked on a Bioanalyzer 2100, and measured again with the KAPA Library Quantification kit. A separate single-read 150-cycle Illumina NextSeq 550 flow cell was used to sequence each immunoSEQ 96-well plate. Per the source publication's procedure: Because only junctional sequences without quality scores were contained in the immunoSEQ output, filtering matching that applied to full-length reads could not be performed. Sequences were annotated with PyIR, a Python wrapper for IgBLAST v1.9, and V/J genes and CDR3 were assigned using IMGT germline references. Reads were removed for weak V/J assignments (E-value above 1e-6), missing CDR3, stop codons, out-of-frame junctions, or ambiguous translated residues. V3J clonotypes were defined as sequences sharing the same inferred V gene, J gene, and CDR3 amino acid sequence. To compute the percentage overlap between repertoires, the number of shared unique clonotypes was divided by the size of the smaller repertoire. Richness of each repertoire was evaluated using RTK rarefaction, the Chao1 estimator, and Recon v2.1 estimates of unobserved clonotypes. Generation probabilities were computed with OLGA for all TCRbeta clonotypes obtained by the gDNA method from a few donors. TCRdb carries this immuneACCESS record with in-frame sequences only. Its versions omit some clonotypes, under half of them owing to an unresolved V gene in the studies checked, with the rest unexplained. The V and J calls and clone size were taken over from that table, and D and trimming were inferred from the DNA. The sample table shows some 660,000 clones, and around 78% are seen once. 1.5% to 2% of the sample is in the top ten clones.

Donors were healthy HIV-negative adults with no recently reported acute infections or vaccinations. Only Caucasian adults living in Nashville, Tennessee, USA were represented among the donors. Magnetic negative selection was used to enrich CD4+ T cells, after which naive cells were positively selected on CD45RA and the negative fraction became the memory subset. Blood was obtained by leukapheresis, after which PBMCs were separated by Ficoll-Histopaque density gradient centrifugation and cryopreserved in liquid nitrogen vapor phase. Purity and quantity of every magnetically sorted T cell population were checked by analytical flow cytometry. From each sorted fraction, genomic DNA was isolated and quantified by UV absorbance on a Nanodrop 2000c.

This clonotype originated in a woman younger than 45 in good health. The sequencing sample was made of memory CD4+ T cells sorted from blood. Interpreted using the paper, the cell subset or site label stands for: CD45RA-negative fraction. This chain joins TRBV28 to TRBJ1-5, with TRBD1 identical over 8 junction bases. For the CDR3, the sequence is CASSGQGSQPQHF. The sequenced DNA: TGTGCCAGCAGTGGACAGGGTAGTCAGCCCCAGCATTTT.